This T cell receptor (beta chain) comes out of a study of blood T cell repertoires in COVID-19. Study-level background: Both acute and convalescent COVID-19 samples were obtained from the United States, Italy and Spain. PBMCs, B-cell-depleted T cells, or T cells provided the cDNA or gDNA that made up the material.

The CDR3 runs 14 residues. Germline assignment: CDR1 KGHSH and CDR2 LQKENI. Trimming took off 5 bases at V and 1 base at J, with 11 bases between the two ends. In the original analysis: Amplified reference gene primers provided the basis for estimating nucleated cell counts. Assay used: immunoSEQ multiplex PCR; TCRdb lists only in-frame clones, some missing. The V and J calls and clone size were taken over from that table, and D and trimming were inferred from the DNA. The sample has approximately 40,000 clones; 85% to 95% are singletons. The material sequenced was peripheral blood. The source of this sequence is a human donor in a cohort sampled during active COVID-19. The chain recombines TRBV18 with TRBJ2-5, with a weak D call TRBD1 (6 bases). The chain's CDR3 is CASSSTGIQETQYF. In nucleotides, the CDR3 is TGTGCCAGCTCATCCACAGGGATCCAAGAGACCCAGTACTTC.